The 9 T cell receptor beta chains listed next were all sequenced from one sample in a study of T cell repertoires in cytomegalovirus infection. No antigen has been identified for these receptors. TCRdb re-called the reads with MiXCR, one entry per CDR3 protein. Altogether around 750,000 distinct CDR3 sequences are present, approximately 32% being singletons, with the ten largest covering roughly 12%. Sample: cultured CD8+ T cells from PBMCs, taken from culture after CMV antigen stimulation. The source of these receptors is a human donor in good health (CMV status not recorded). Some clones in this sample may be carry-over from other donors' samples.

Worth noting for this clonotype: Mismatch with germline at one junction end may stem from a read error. CDR3 amino acids: CSVVIGGSANGQFF. The CDR3 DNA sequence: TGCAGCGTTGTTATCGGGGGAAGCGCCAATGGGCAGTTCTTC. The V call is TRBV29-1, the J call TRBJ2-1; D may be TRBD2 (6 bases). Looked up from germline, CDR1 is SQVTM and CDR2 is ANQGSEA. The CDR3 consists of 14 residues.

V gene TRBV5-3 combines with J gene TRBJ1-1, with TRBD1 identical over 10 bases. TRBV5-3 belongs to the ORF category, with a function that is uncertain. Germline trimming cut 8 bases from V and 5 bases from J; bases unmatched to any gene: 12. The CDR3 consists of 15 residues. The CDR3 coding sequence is TGTGCCAGCAGCCCCGGGACAGGGGCGAGGACTGAAGCTTTCTTT. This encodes CASSPGTGARTEAFF.

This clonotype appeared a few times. CDR3 protein: CASSLAGEYGSLGYTF. The CDR3 coding sequence is TGTGCCAGCAGCTTAGCTGGGGAGTACGGCTCCCTTGGCTACACCTTC. The chain links TRBV7-9 to TRBJ1-2; the D is unclear. This CDR3 is built from 16 residues. The germline V gene has CDR1 SEHNR and CDR2 FQNEAQ (reference sequence). V lost 0 bases to trimming and J lost 7 bases, with 18 bases between them.

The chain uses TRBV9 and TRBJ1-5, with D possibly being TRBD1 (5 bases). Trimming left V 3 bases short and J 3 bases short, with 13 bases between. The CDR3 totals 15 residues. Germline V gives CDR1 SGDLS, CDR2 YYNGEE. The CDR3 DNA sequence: TGTGCCAGCAGCGGTGGACGGGGGATCAATCAGCCCCAGCATTTT. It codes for CASSGGRGINQPQHF.

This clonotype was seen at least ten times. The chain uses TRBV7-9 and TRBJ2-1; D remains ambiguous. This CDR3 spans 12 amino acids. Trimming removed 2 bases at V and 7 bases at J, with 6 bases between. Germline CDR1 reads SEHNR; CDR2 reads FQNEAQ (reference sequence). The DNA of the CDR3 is TGTGCCAGCAGCTTACGTTCGAATGAGCAGTTCTTC. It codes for CASSLRSNEQFF. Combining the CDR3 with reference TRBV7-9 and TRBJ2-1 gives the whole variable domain DTGVSQNPRHKITKRGQNVTFRCDPISEHNRLYWYRQTLGQGPEFLTYFQNEAQLEKSRLLSDRFSAERPKGSFSTLEIQRTEQGDSAMYLCASSLRSNEQFFGPGTRLTVL.

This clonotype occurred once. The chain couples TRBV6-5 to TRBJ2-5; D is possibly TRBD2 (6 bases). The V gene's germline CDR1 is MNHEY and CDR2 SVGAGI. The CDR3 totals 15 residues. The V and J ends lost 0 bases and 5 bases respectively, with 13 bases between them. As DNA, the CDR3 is TGTGCCAGCAGTTACTCCTGGGGAGGTGCGGAGACCCAGTACTTC. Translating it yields CASSYSWGGAETQYF.

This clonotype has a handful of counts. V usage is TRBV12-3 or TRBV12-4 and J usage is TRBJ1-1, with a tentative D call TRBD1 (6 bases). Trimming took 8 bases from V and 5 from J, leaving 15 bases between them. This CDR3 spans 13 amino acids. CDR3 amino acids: CASGYRVDTEAFF. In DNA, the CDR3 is TGTGCCAGCGGGTACAGGGTGGATACTGAAGCTTTCTTT.

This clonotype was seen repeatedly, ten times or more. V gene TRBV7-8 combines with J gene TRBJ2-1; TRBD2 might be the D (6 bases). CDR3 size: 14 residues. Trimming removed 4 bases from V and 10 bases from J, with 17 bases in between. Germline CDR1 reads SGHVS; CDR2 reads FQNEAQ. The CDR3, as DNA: TGTGCCAGCAGCTCCTTTGGCGGGGCACGGGAGCAGTTCTTC. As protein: CASSSFGGAREQFF.

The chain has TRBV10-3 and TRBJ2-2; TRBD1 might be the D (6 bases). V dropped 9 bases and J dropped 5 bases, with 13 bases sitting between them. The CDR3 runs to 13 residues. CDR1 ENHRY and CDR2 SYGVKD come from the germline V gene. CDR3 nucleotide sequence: TGTGCCATACGGACAGCTTCAACCGGGGAGCTGTTTTTT. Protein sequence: CAIRTASTGELFF.